This record looks at one T cell receptor beta chain sequence and its context. The antigen remains unidentified. The CDR3 covers 14 residues. V was cut by 0 bases and J by 0 bases, with 6 bases left in between. Germline lookup yields CDR1 SGDLS and CDR2 YYNGEE. These data originate in a study of identifying expanded T cells in peripheral blood. Notes on the study in general: Roughly 1.1 clones differed between technical replicates, versus around 15 and 19 over time. Two-week clone count variance significantly increased as total template count grew.

Only in-frame clones appear in the TCRdb table, and some are missing; sequencing was by immunoSEQ multiplex PCR. Of 120,000 or so clones in the sample, about 80% are singletons; the top ten hold 3% to 4%. This TCR came from a person aged 18 to 75 in good health. Sequencing used blood. V is TRBV9 and J is TRBJ1-1; D is ambiguous. The CDR3 DNA reads TGTGCCAGCAGCGTAGACGTAATGAACACTGAAGCTTTCTTT. Amino acid sequence: CASSVDVMNTEAFF.